These 21 T cell receptor beta chains were all obtained from the same sample, sequenced in a study of blood T cells in healthy people across ages. A second PCR of about 6 to 12 cycles used a sample-barcoded 5' primer and a J-beta primer mix. One entry per CDR3 protein, called by TCRdb with MiXCR from the 5' RACE reads. This table holds about 1,600,000 distinct CDR3 sequences, approximately 40% found once. The sequencing input was blood. The origin of the receptors is a young woman in good health.

This clonotype has only a few counts. The rearrangement joins TRBV10-3 to TRBJ1-1; D possibly corresponds to TRBD1 (6 bases). Trimming pared 3 bases from V and 9 bases from J, leaving 20 bases between. The CDR3 has 15 residues. Germline V gene data show CDR1 as ENHRY and CDR2 as SYGVKD. The CDR3 coding sequence is TGTGCCATCAGTGACCCCGACCGGGACACCTACAAAGCTTTCTTT. Residues: CAISDPDRDTYKAFF.

J is TRBJ2-1 and V is TRBV27; 9 bases line up with TRBD2. The V gene end was trimmed by 3 bases and the J gene end by 9 bases; junction bases not matched to a gene: 15. This CDR3 contains 17 residues. In germline, CDR1 is MNHEY, CDR2 SMNVEV (reference sequence). CDR3 in DNA: TGTGCCAGCAGTTTTCTTTGGGCTAGCGGGGAAGGGGGTGAGCAGTTCTTC. The encoded protein is CASSFLWASGEGGEQFF.

The chain has TRBV7-6 and TRBJ2-1; 7 nucleotides align to TRBD2. CDR3 size: 14 residues. J gave up 5 bases and V 3 bases, and 4 bases lay outside the gene matches. Germline CDR1 reads SGHVS; CDR2 reads FNYEAQ. This CDR3 is CASSLRESDNEQFF. In DNA form, the CDR3 reads TGTGCCAGCAGCTTGCGGGAGTCCGACAATGAGCAGTTCTTC.

The genes are TRBV5-1 and TRBJ2-7; D is perhaps TRBD1 (6 bases). Trimming pared 4 bases from V and 2 bases from J, leaving 19 bases between. The CDR3 contains 16 residues. From germline, CDR1 is SGHRS and CDR2 YFSETQ. CDR3 in DNA: TGCGCCAGCAGCGAGGCCGGGACAATCAGGGCCTACGAGCAGTACTTC. Translated: CASSEAGTIRAYEQYF.

The V and J genes are TRBV20-1 and TRBJ2-5; perhaps D is TRBD1 or TRBD2 (5 bases each). The J call is in doubt because the DNA end fits TRBJ2-7 better. Per germline, CDR1 DFQATT and CDR2 SNEGSKA (reference sequence). CDR3 size: 11 residues. CDR3 nucleotide sequence: TGCAGTGCTGAGCAGGGAGTCGAGCAGTACTTC. Its protein product is CSAEQGVEQYF.

This sequence joins TRBV10-3 and TRBJ2-3; D may correspond to TRBD1 or TRBD2 (5 bases each). Germline CDR1 ENHRY, CDR2 SYGVKD. CDR3 length equals 13 residues. V lost 0 bases and J lost 8, with 9 bases in between. As DNA, the CDR3 is TGTGCCATCAGTGAGTCGGGACGGGGTACGCAGTATTTT. This codes for CAISESGRGTQYF.

In this sample, this clonotype turned up once. The chain combines TRBV7-9 with TRBJ2-7; perhaps TRBD1 as D (5 bases). The germline gives CDR1 SEHNR, CDR2 FQNEAQ (reference sequence). This CDR3 spans 14 amino acids. Trimming cost V 5 bases and J 10 bases, with 21 bases left between them. This CDR3 is CASSGRVYEVSQYF. The CDR3 region has the DNA TGTGCCAGCAGCGGCAGGGTCTATGAGGTGTCCCAGTACTTC.

This chain joins TRBV13 and TRBJ1-2; tentative D call: TRBD1 (5 bases). Per germline, CDR1 PRHDT and CDR2 FYEKMQ (reference sequence). The CDR3 spans 14 residues. V lost 5 bases to trimming and J lost 6 bases, with 16 bases between them. CDR3 in amino acids: CASSPPKGRHGYTF. The CDR3 coding sequence is TGTGCCAGCAGCCCCCCGAAGGGACGGCATGGCTACACCTTC.

The V and J genes are TRBV6-2 or TRBV6-3 and TRBJ1-6; D is ambiguous. V was shortened by 0 bases and J by 2 bases, with 11 bases between the two germline ends. Germline assignment: CDR1 MNHEY and CDR2 SVGEGT. CDR3 size: 17 residues. The CDR3 DNA is TGTGCCAGCAGTTACTCGGACCGGAGGGCCTATAATTCACCCCTCCACTTT. Its translation is CASSYSDRRAYNSPLHF.

This clonotype was counted only a few times. This chain joins TRBV12-3 or TRBV12-4 and TRBJ2-5; the D is unclear. The germline V and J ends were trimmed by 5 bases and 4 bases, with 8 bases remaining between them. The CDR3 totals 12 residues. The CDR3 DNA is TGTGCCAGCAGTGCCCGTATAGAGACCCAGTACTTC. Protein sequence: CASSARIETQYF.

The chain carries TRBV12-3 or TRBV12-4 and TRBJ2-3; D gene ambiguous. The V end was cut by 6 bases, the J end by 0 bases, with 16 bases between. This CDR3 is built from 16 residues. Written as DNA, the CDR3 is TGTGCCAGCAGCTCCCAAGGAAGTTGGAGCACAGATACGCAGTATTTT. It encodes CASSSQGSWSTDTQYF.

The V call is TRBV7-2, the J call TRBJ2-7; maybe TRBD1 (5 bases). The germline V gene encodes CDR1 SGHTA and CDR2 FQGNSA. This CDR3 contains 16 residues. V was trimmed by 5 bases and J by 0 bases, leaving 17 bases between them. In DNA form, the CDR3 reads TGTGCCAGCAGCCTTGACAGTACTGCCTTCTCCTACGAGCAGTACTTC. Amino acids: CASSLDSTAFSYEQYF.

This clonotype showed up just a few times. The gene calls are TRBV20-1 and TRBJ2-4, with D tentatively TRBD2 (5 bases). CDR1 is DFQATT, CDR2 SNEGSKA, per germline (reference sequence). V was shortened by 6 bases and J by 9 bases, with 15 bases between the two germline ends. The CDR3 length is 12 residues. The CDR3 loop is CSAGPQEAIQYF. The CDR3 DNA follows: TGCAGTGCCGGACCCCAGGAGGCCATTCAGTACTTC.

V is TRBV15 and J is TRBJ1-5, with unresolved D. V lost 0 bases and J lost 7, with 7 bases in between. The CDR3 consists of 13 residues. Looked up from germline, CDR1 is LNHNV and CDR2 is YYDKDF (reference sequence). In nucleotides, the CDR3 is TGTGCCACCAGCAGAGATATCCGGCAGCCCCAGCATTTT. It is translated as CATSRDIRQPQHF.

The genes are TRBV19 and TRBJ2-7; D is perhaps TRBD1 (5 bases). Deletions cut 4 bases from V and 7 bases from J, with 17 bases between. Germline V gene sequence: CDR1 LNHDA, CDR2 SQIVND (reference sequence). The length of the CDR3 is 14 residues. The CDR3: CASSNPGPATEQYF. In nucleotides, the CDR3 is TGTGCCAGTAGTAACCCAGGGCCCGCTACGGAGCAGTACTTC.

This clonotype is a singleton in its sample. This clone may be a read error of a much larger clone one base away. It is unclear where the CDR3 begins or ends on the DNA, so no DNA is shown, and the CDR3 is as TCRdb lists it. The chain has TRBV29-1 and TRBJ2-7; no check of the table's D call, TRBD2, against the DNA was made. Germline CDR1 reads SQVTM; CDR2 reads ANQGSEA. The CDR3 is made up of 13 amino acids, end residues included. CDR3: CSVGGGTSGLEYF.

This rearrangement joins TRBV12-3 or TRBV12-4 to TRBJ2-1; 9 nucleotides align to TRBD2. The V gene end was trimmed by 4 bases and the J gene end by 4 bases; junction bases not matched to a gene: 5. The CDR3 contains 15 residues. CDR3 residues: CASSSQAGGYNEQFF. The CDR3 DNA follows: TGTGCCAGCAGTTCCCAGGCGGGAGGGTACAATGAGCAGTTCTTC.

The CDR3 sequence: CASTLTGPNNEQFF. The DNA of the CDR3 is TGTGCCAGCACCTTGACAGGGCCTAACAATGAGCAGTTCTTC. The J gene is TRBJ2-1, the V gene TRBV7-9, with 7 bases aligning to TRBD1. The CDR3 consists of 14 residues. Looked up from germline, CDR1 is SEHNR and CDR2 is FQNEAQ (reference sequence). The trim removed 7 bases at V and 5 bases at J, leaving 8 bases unmatched. The full variable domain, in which reference TRBV7-9 and TRBJ2-1 provide the parts outside the CDR3, is DTGVSQNPRHKITKRGQNVTFRCDPISEHNRLYWYRQTLGQGPEFLTYFQNEAQLEKSRLLSDRFSAERPKGSFSTLEIQRTEQGDSAMYLCASTLTGPNNEQFFGPGTRLTVL.

CDR3 loop: CASSPGGVNIQYF. CDR3 nucleotide sequence: TGTGCCAGCAGCCCGGGGGGGGTTAACATTCAGTACTTC. The chain recombines TRBV7-2 with TRBJ2-7, with 8 nucleotides matching TRBD2. The DNA end is a closer match to TRBJ2-4, so the J assignment may be wrong. In germline, CDR1 is SGHTA, CDR2 FQGNSA. The CDR3 extends over 13 amino acids.

This clonotype appeared a few times. CDR3 sequence reads: CAISEENYEQYF. In DNA form, the CDR3 reads TGTGCCATCAGTGAGGAGAATTACGAGCAGTACTTC. The chain joins TRBV10-3 to TRBJ2-7, with D hard to call. Germline V gives CDR1 ENHRY, CDR2 SYGVKD. This CDR3 spans 12 amino acids. The ends were cut back, 2 bases at V and 4 bases at J, with 6 bases in the middle.

The chain has TRBV5-1 and TRBJ1-4; weak D call: TRBD1 (6 bases). Per germline, CDR1 SGHRS and CDR2 YFSETQ. The CDR3 totals 14 residues. The V end lost 2 bases, the J end lost 8 bases, and 13 bases lay between the germline ends. CDR3 sequence reads: CASSFNQGKEKLFF. DNA of the CDR3: TGCGCCAGCAGCTTCAATCAGGGGAAGGAAAAACTGTTTTTT.